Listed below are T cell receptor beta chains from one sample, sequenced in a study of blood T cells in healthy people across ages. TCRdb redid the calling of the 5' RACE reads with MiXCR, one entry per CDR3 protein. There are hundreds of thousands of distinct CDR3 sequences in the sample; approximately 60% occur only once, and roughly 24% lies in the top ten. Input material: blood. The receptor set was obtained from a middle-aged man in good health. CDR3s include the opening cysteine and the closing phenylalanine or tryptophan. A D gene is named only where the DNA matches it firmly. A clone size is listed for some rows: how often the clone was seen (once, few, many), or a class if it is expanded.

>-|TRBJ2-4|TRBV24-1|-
TGTGCCACCAGTGATGAGGGGGGGGACATTCAGTACTTC
CATSDEGGDIQYF
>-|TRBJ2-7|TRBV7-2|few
TGTGCCAGCAGCTTAGACCCAGTACTAAGCTCCTACGAGCAGTACTTC
CASSLDPVLSSYEQYF
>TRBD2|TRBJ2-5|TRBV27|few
TGTGCCAGCAGTCTAGCGGGAGGGATAGAGACCCAGTACTTC
CASSLAGGIETQYF
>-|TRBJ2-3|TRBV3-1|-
TGTGCCAGCAGCCAAGGGGCAGCGAGCACAGATACGCAGTATTTT
CASSQGAASTDTQYF
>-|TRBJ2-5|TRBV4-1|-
TGCGCCAGCAGCCTCCTTCTTTTGACAGAGACCCAGTACTTC
CASSLLLLTETQYF
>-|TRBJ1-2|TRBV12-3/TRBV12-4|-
TGTGCCAGCAGCGGGGGTCTGCCTAAAGGCTACACCTTC
CASSGGLPKGYTF
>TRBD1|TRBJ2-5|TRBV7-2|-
TGTGCCAGCAGCTTAGGGTATTCCAGGACAGGGACGGAGACCCAGTACTTC
CASSLGYSRTGTETQYF
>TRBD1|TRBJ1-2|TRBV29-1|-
TGCAGCGTGGGGACAGCTAACTATGGCTACACCTTC
CSVGTANYGYTF
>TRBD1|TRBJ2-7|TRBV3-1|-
TGTGCCAGTAGCCGGAACCCAGGGGGAATCCCCTACGAGCAGTACTTC
CASSRNPGGIPYEQYF
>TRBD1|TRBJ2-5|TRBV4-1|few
TGCGCCAGCAGCCAAGGGGACAGTCCAGGCGAGACCCAGTACTTC
CASSQGDSPGETQYF
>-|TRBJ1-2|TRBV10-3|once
TGTGCCATCAGTGAGTTAAGGCCCTATGGCTACACCTTC
CAISELRPYGYTF
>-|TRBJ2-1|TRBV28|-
TGTGCCAGCGGCAGGGGTGATATGTACAATGAGCAGTTCTTC
CASGRGDMYNEQFF
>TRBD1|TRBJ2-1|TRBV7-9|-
TGTGCCAGCAGCTCGATCGAGAAGGGACAGGGGCGGTGGAATGAGCAGTTCTTC
CASSSIEKGQGRWNEQFF
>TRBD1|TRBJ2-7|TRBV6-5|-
TGTGCCAGCAGTTACCGGAGGACAGGCTCCTACGAGCAGTACTTC
CASSYRRTGSYEQYF
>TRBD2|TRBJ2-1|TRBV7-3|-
TGTGCCAGCAGCACGCTCGGGAGGGGAAGCTCCTACAATGAGCAGTTCTTC
CASSTLGRGSSYNEQFF
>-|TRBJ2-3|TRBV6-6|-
TGTGCCAGCAGTTACGGGGGCGGGAAGGGCACAGATGCGCAGTATTTT
CASSYGGGKGTDAQYF
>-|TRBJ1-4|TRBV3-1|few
TGTGCCAGCAGCCAAGATCGCCACGAAAAACTGTTTTTT
CASSQDRHEKLFF
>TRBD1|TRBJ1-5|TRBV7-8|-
TGTGCCAGCAGCTTGGGGACAGGGGAAAATCAGCCCCAGCATTTT
CASSLGTGENQPQHF
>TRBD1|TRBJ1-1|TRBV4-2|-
TGTGCCAGCAGCCCCCTCATCAGGGGGTTTGAAGCTTTCTTT
CASSPLIRGFEAFF
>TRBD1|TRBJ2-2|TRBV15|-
TGTGCCACCAGCAGAGATGTTACAGGGGGCCCCGGGGAGCTGTTTTTT
CATSRDVTGGPGELFF
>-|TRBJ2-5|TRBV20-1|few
TGCAGTGCTAGAGAAACCGGGACCCAGTACTTC
CSARETGTQYF
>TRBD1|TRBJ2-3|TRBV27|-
TGTGCCAGCAGTCGGAACCGAGGGACAGCTGAAACAGATACGCAGTATTTT
CASSRNRGTAETDTQYF
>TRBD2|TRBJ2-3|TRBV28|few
TGTGCCAGCAGTTTACTCGACCGACTAGCGGGGTCTCGCACAGATACGCAGTATTTT
CASSLLDRLAGSRTDTQYF
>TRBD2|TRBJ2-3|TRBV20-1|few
TGCAGTGCGTACCGGACTAGCGGGAGGAGCACAGATACGCAGTATTTT
CSAYRTSGRSTDTQYF
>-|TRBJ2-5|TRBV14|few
TGTGCCAGCAGCCAAGACGTGGCGAGGACCCAAGAGACCCAGTACTTC
CASSQDVARTQETQYF
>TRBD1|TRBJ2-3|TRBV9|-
TGTGCCAGCAGCGTAGAAGGGACAGGGGTTTTCACAGATACGCAGTATTTT
CASSVEGTGVFTDTQYF
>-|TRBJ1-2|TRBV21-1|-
TGTGCCAGCAGCAAAGCCGTGTTTATCTGGGGGTACACCTTC
CASSKAVFIWGYTF
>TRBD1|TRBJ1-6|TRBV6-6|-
TGTGCCAGCAGTTACGACGGGACAGGGATCAATTCACCCCTCCACTTT
CASSYDGTGINSPLHF
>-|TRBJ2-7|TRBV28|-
TGTGCCAGCAGCCACTTCTACGAGCAGTACTTC
CASSHFYEQYF
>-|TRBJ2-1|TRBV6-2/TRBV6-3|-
TGTGCCAGCCGTCTCGGACTGGACAATGAGCAGTTCTTC
CASRLGLDNEQFF
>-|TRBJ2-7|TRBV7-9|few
TGTGCCAGCATGACAGGCATGGGGGGAGCCTTCGAGCAGTACTTC
CASMTGMGGAFEQYF
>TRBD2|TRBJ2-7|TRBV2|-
TGTGCCAGCAGTGTGGCGGGAGGGCCCGGGGAGCAGTACTTC
CASSVAGGPGEQYF
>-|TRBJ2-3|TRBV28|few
TGTGCCAGCAGTTCCTTAGTGCATACGCAGTATTTT
CASSSLVHTQYF
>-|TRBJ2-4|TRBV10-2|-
TGCGCCAGCAGTGAGGTCCGGGGCATTCAGTACTTC
CASSEVRGIQYF
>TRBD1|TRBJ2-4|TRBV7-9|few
TGTGCCAGCAGCTATACCGGGACAGGGCCGGGGGAGCAGTACTTC
CASSYTGTGPGEQYF
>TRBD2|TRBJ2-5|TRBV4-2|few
TGTGCCAGCAGCCCCCAGGCTCGGGGGGAACAAGAGACCCAGTACTTC
CASSPQARGEQETQYF
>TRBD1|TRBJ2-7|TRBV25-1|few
TGTGCCAGCAGTGAGGGGACAGGGGGGTTCTACGAGCAGTACTTC
CASSEGTGGFYEQYF
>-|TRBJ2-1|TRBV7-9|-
TGTGCCAGCAGCTCCGTGGACGGACGGCCCCAGTTCTTC
CASSSVDGRPQFF
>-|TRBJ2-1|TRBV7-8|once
TGTGCCAGCAGCTTAATGGGGTCCACCTCCTACAATGAGCAGTTCTTC
CASSLMGSTSYNEQFF
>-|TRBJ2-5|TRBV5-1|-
TGCGCCAGCAGCTTGGCCTCGGGGGTACAAGAGACCCAGTACTTC
CASSLASGVQETQYF
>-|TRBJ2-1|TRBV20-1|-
TGCAGTGCTCCGGATAGGGGAGATGAGCAGTTCTTC
CSAPDRGDEQFF
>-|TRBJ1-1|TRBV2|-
TGTGCCAGCAGGAGCCCCCAGGTTTTCACTGAAGCTTTCTTT
CASRSPQVFTEAFF
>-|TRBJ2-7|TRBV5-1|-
TGCGCCAGCAGCCAACAGCCGGGACTGGCTACCTACGAGCAGTACTTC
CASSQQPGLATYEQYF
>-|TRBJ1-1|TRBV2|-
TGTGCCAGCAGTGAAAGGGAGGGGGACACTGAAGCTTTCTTT
CASSEREGDTEAFF
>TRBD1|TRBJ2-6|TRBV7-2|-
TGTGCCAGCAGCTTAGTTTCCAGGGGGTATGGGGCCAACGTCCTGACTTTC
CASSLVSRGYGANVLTF
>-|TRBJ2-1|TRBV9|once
TGTGCCAGCAGCGTAGGGGGGGTAACCGTCTACAATGAGCAGTTCTTC
CASSVGGVTVYNEQFF
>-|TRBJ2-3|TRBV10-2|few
TGCGCCATCCTCCCCGGCTCGCGGGTTGGCACAGATACGCAGTATTTT
CAILPGSRVGTDTQYF
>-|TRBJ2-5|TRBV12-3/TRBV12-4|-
TGTGCCAGCAGTTTACACCGCTTAGAGACCCAGTACTTC
CASSLHRLETQYF
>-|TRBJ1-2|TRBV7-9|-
TGTGCCAGCAGCGCACAGGACAGCCAACCGGGAGGCTACACCTTC
CASSAQDSQPGGYTF
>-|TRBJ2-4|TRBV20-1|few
TGCAGTGCTAGAGTACTAGCCAAAAACATTCAGTACTTC
CSARVLAKNIQYF
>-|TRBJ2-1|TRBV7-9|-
TGTGCCAGCATCCTAACTGGGAATTACAATGAGCAGTTCTTC
CASILTGNYNEQFF
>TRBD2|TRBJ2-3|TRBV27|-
TGTGCCAGCAGTTCTCCCAGAGCGGGAGGGTATGGAGATACGCAGTATTTT
CASSSPRAGGYGDTQYF
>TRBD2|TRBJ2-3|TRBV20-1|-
TGCAGTGCTAGAACTAGCGAAAATACGCAGTATTTT
CSARTSENTQYF
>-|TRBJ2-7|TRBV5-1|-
TGTGCCAGCAGTATAGCCGGCCGACCGGGACCTCAGCCCATTACCTACGAGCAGTACTTC
CASSIAGRPGPQPITYEQYF
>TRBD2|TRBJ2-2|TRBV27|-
TGTGCCAGCGCCCGTGAAGCGGGAATGAGCGGGGAGCTGTTTTTT
CASAREAGMSGELFF
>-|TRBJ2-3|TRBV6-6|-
TGTGCCAGCAGTTACACAAGGGAGTTGGTTAGCACAGATACGCAGTATTTT
CASSYTRELVSTDTQYF
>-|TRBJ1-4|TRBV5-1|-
TGCGCCAGCAGCGCAGGGTCCCGGGGGCCTAATGAAAAACTGTTTTTT
CASSAGSRGPNEKLFF
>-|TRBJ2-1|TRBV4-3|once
TGCGCCAGCAGCCAGTCAGGACCTAACAATGAGCAGTTCTTC
CASSQSGPNNEQFF